The clone carrying this T cell receptor beta chain was seen ten or more times. Antigen: not known. Hyperthyroidism of Graves' type that showed no ophthalmopathy progression within 18 months was stable. Clinical symptoms, serum thyroxine, TRAb, thyroid ultrasound and orbital computed tomography informed diagnoses. It was 8 to 10 ml of fresh peripheral blood that supplied the PBMCs. The data originate from a study of T cells in Graves' hyperthyroidism and ophthalmopathy. V shed 8 bases and J shed 5 bases, with 7 bases lying between them. CDR3 length equals 10 residues. Germline assignment: CDR1 MNHNS and CDR2 SASEGT. Study conclusions and caveats: A model of 13 V-J features distinguished ophthalmopathy from stable hyperthyroidism.

RNA transcripts served as the template for amplifying TCR beta CDR3 regions. The HTBI primer set was used in a first-round RT-PCR of the TCR CDR3. TCRdb reanalysed the multiplex PCR reads using MiXCR and keeps one entry per CDR3 protein. The sample has about 340,000 distinct CDR3 sequences; 21% are singletons. This receptor was taken from a woman between 45 and 60 years old with Graves' hyperthyroidism. The sample was blood. The rearrangement joins TRBV6-1 to TRBJ2-7; unclear D gene. CDR3 loop: CASSRNEQYF. DNA of the CDR3: TGTGCCAGCTCAAGGAACGAGCAGTACTTC.